This T cell receptor beta chain was identified in a study of long-term antiretroviral therapy in people with HIV. Of note for this clone: Its antigen is not identified.

Study results and limitations: In samples taken after ART, diversity increased but remained below transplant donor control levels. Records did not include ART adherence, viral resistance or therapy changes.

Trimming at V came to 5 bases and at J to 9 bases, leaving 17 bases not matched to a gene. CDR3 length: 17 residues. Germline CDR1 SGHVT, CDR2 SQSDAQ. With survey level as its setting, the immunoSEQ assay was v3.0. Generated by immunoSEQ multiplex PCR, the TCRdb table keeps only in-frame clones and is missing some. Of around 37,000 clones in the sample, around 85% were seen once. Sequencing used unsorted PBMCs, obtained about 3.3 years after starting antiretroviral therapy. The chain links TRBV7-4 to TRBJ2-7, with TRBD1 matching over 12 bases. This TCR was sampled from a young man with HIV. The CDR3 spells CASSLNPGQGAYPVQYF. The CDR3 region has the DNA TGTGCCAGCAGCCTTAATCCGGGACAGGGGGCATATCCCGTGCAGTACTTC.